The sequence of this TCR beta chain was determined in a study of beta chain features in type 1 diabetes. Study outcomes and limitations: In all four CD4+ subsets, TCRB CDR3 length was significantly, moderately reduced in type 1 diabetes. Sequencing the cDNA could make cells with high TCR expression show up more than they should.

In regard to this clone: Its target is unknown.

The whole isolated RNA underwent reverse transcription, so sequencing captured expressed TCRB transcripts. Clones were read by immunoSEQ multiplex PCR, and TCRdb kept only the in-frame ones, dropping some. Among 500,000 to 650,000 clones listed, 9.5% to 15% were seen once. The CDR3 has 15 amino acids. The germline V and J ends were trimmed by 0 bases and 6 bases, with 14 bases remaining between them. The germline CDR1 and CDR2 sequences are LGHNA and YSLEER. The sequence derives from a man between 25 and 39 years old with type 1 diabetes. The chain has TRBV4-3 and TRBJ1-2; D possibly corresponds to TRBD1 (6 bases). The specimen sequenced was naive CD4+ T cells from blood. The chain's CDR3 is CASSQDTGSSDGYTF. CDR3 bases: TGCGCCAGCAGCCAAGACACAGGGAGCAGTGATGGCTACACCTTC.